A selection of T cell receptor beta chains follows, all from one sample in a study of siplizumab effects on memory and regulatory T cells. Assay: immunoSEQ multiplex PCR; the TCRdb copy retains only in-frame clones and omits some. The sample holds about 50,000 clones, more than 85% seen once. The sequenced sample was CD8+ T cells sorted from blood. The receptors originated from a human donor in good health. Each CDR3 is given with its conserved first and last residue.

V gene,J gene,CDR3 protein
TRBV30,TRBJ2-2,CAWSRDAGGTNTGELFF
TRBV11-2,TRBJ1-5,CASSLLSGSHPQHF
TRBV19,TRBJ1-5,CASSIRDRNQPQHF
TRBV27,TRBJ2-1,CASSLRREGEQFF
TRBV11-2,TRBJ2-7,CASSFTAYEQYF
TRBV15,TRBJ2-5,CATSTSGRGQETQYF
TRBV7-9,TRBJ2-6,CASSPGGRYSGANVLTF
TRBV27,TRBJ1-2,CASSLWAGSGGGYTF
TRBV27,TRBJ2-5,CASSLSAGRQETQYF
TRBV19,TRBJ2-4,CASNPLGLEGKNIQYF
TRBV4-1,TRBJ1-1,CASSQEGGMNTEAFF
TRBV6-7,TRBJ2-7,CASSYAADPYEQYF
TRBV30,TRBJ1-2,CAWIRDRVFRGYTF
TRBV5-4,TRBJ2-7,CASSLGGGYEQYF
TRBV5-6,TRBJ1-1,CASSWGTNLKGTEAFF
TRBV28,TRBJ2-7,CASSTLERDLSSYEQYF
TRBV27,TRBJ2-1,CASSSGTSGNNEQFF
TRBV6-6,TRBJ1-2,CASRSGVNYGYTF
TRBV27,TRBJ1-5,CASSFYSNQPQHF
TRBV11-2,TRBJ2-7,CASSLDPETGAVYEQYF
TRBV7-9,TRBJ1-2,CASSPPPSPHGYTF
TRBV5-4,TRBJ1-1,CASSIRSGAGEAFF
TRBV5-1,TRBJ2-3,CASSLDGDTQYF
TRBV4-1,TRBJ1-3,CASSQRFDSGNTIYF
TRBV28,TRBJ1-1,CASRNPGHQSEAFF
TRBV7-8,TRBJ2-3,CASSPGSGTSGRAHPDTQYF
TRBV10-3,TRBJ1-3,CAITASGNTIYF
TRBV19,TRBJ2-7,CASSTAPVPAYEQHF
TRBV4-1,TRBJ2-5,CASRRTGQETQYF
TRBV11-2,TRBJ2-7,CASSLNSVLGVPTYEQYF
TRBV27,TRBJ2-7,CASSAGAGTLLYVQYF
TRBV11-1,TRBJ2-6,CATGVSGANVLTF
TRBV5-4,TRBJ2-7,CASSLDPESYEQYF
TRBV7-9,TRBJ2-3,CASSLSISTDTQYF
TRBV4-1,TRBJ1-5,CASSPSRADPQHF
TRBV13,TRBJ2-7,CASSKATSGRTFYEQYF
TRBV4-1,TRBJ2-3,CASSGLAASTDTQYF
TRBV28,TRBJ2-3,CASRGLATDTQYF
TRBV27,TRBJ2-7,CASSTLLWSPYEQYF
TRBV27,TRBJ2-7,CASSLSILYEQYF
TRBV7-6,TRBJ2-1,CASSSRGLAGYNEQFF
TRBV5-1,TRBJ1-2,CASSLGDHNKDGYTF
TRBV5-8,TRBJ1-1,CASSGRTQGVAEAFF
TRBV6-5,TRBJ1-5,CASSSGQGYQPQHF
TRBV19,TRBJ2-7,CASSMGPSRTSYEQYF
TRBV19,TRBJ2-7,CASSHEQYF